This note documents a single T cell receptor beta chain sequence. Its antigen specificity is not known. These data originate in a study of cytomegalovirus exposure and HLA in healthy donors (dated by TCRdb to the late 2010s). Background for the entire study: In an earlier analysis of under 600 of the donors, approximately 260 Gb of sequence data and some 120 million unique TCR beta sequences from some 170 million T cells were reported. Every discovery cohort repertoire had been produced on one sequencing platform. A later genetic analysis took genome-wide SNP genotypes for about 65% of the roughly 670 donors and used that subset as a discovery cohort. Of the 398 genotyped donors, approximately 82% fell in the genetic ancestry cluster associated with self-reported Caucasian donors. Across around 400 genotyped donors of the cohort, an average of about 250,000 unique TCR beta nucleotide sequences per donor were sequenced, and around 19% of those sequences were non-productive. Approximately 300 gigabases of sequencing data and 91 million or so unique TCR sequences made up an early release that covered several hundred HLA-typed donors. A later analysis re-examined previously published TCR beta repertoires from roughly 650 donors and added high-resolution HLA genotyping to investigate patterns of TCR occurrence. To predict cytomegalovirus infection status, the study combined high-throughput TCR immunosequencing, statistical association of individual TCRs with disease status, and machine learning. Along with the roughly 670-subject first cohort, a separate validation cohort of over 90 different subjects was used. Rather than drawing on any new phenotypic data, the later analysis identified candidate immune exposures from TCR beta sequences and the way those sequences occurred across donors. Donor age, sex, ethnicity and CMV serostatus were compiled together with the repertoire data. Both class I and class II loci were covered by HLA typing, at four-digit resolution. The study aimed to test whether cataloging public T cell receptors could reveal signatures of past pathogen exposure. To decide whether each TCR beta V gene segment behaved as functional or pseudogenic, an earlier analysis of some 540 of the donors relied on high-throughput TCR beta sequencing. Typing coverage varied by locus: roughly 629-640 donors for A, B, C, DRB1 and DQB1; under 550 for DQA1; approximately 610 for DPA1; approximately 490 for DPB1. Using immunosequencing, the study profiled T cell repertoires from about 620 subjects and related those repertoires to cytomegalovirus serostatus. A handful of DR-DQ haplotypes were handled as single units for association and clustering because linkage in the cohort was strong.

The CDR3, cysteine through phenylalanine, is 13 amino acids long. CDR3 DNA only is kept here, 39 bases in frame from base 1. V gives up 5 bases and J gives up 4 bases, and the segment between their germline ends measures 11 bases. CDR1 and CDR2 (LNHDA, SQIVND) derive from the germline V gene (reference sequence). The cohort was made up of 500 to 850 healthy bone marrow donors. At the time of sampling, all cohort members were nominally healthy, though unrecorded immune exposures were likely present. The donor tested CMV seropositive, placing the donor among the 289 seropositive members of the cohort. A peripheral blood sample was provided by each donor, and peripheral blood mononuclear cells were used for TCR beta sequencing. The Qiagen DNeasy Blood Extraction Kit was used to extract genomic DNA from the blood cell samples. What the authors observed across the whole study: In an earlier analysis of under 600 of the donors, most TCR beta V segments were observed in productive rearrangements about 90% or about 30% of the time, broadly matching IMGT annotations. In both the original and validation cohorts, the classifier was reported to diagnose cytomegalovirus status with high specificity and sensitivity. The 87-base-pair reads could not distinguish some IMGT-functional V segments, including TRBV6-2 and TRBV6-3, so those segments were excluded. It was suggested by the authors that the approach could potentially be generalized to other disease states and immunological phenotypes. Only TCR beta chains were sequenced in this cohort, and the absence of alpha or paired-chain data limited detectable features. A later genetic analysis reported fewer N-insertions in productive TCRs among donors in an Asian-associated ancestry cluster than the roughly 700-donor mean. Three of the identified cytomegalovirus-associated TCR beta chains were confirmed in vitro to be specific for cytomegalovirus antigens. A later analysis found that TCR association rates varied across HLA loci, with DRB1 alleles showing the most associated TCRs and HLA-C alleles the fewest. In a later analysis, HLA-associated TCR beta chains showed more clonal expansion and lower generation probabilities than non-associated chains that were equally common. A later analysis associated 17,000 or so TCR beta sequences with specific HLA alleles at a false discovery rate of 0.05. Strong co-occurrence of HLA alleles, especially DR and DQ, made assigning TCR associations to individual alleles difficult. A further reported finding was that TCR beta sequences accurately predicted the HLA-A and HLA-B alleles for most subjects in the first cohort. Because some donors lacked HLA typing at each locus, the association tests relied only on the typed subset. For the cohort, immune exposure information was limited to CMV serostatus. Correlated functional status among segregating V segments might reflect linkage disequilibrium, but an unknown experimental factor could not be ruled out. V-gene and J-gene trimming of TCR beta chains was associated with a missense DCLRE1C variant in a later genetic analysis, and the association was replicated in an independent cohort. A later analysis found that most CMV-associated TCR beta chains appeared HLA-restricted, with HLA associations seemingly driven largely by CMV exposure. Presence/absence analyses assumed roughly uniform sequencing depth across donors, an assumption that may not hold. A later analysis reported that several top co-occurrence clusters appeared linked to parvovirus B19, influenza, CMV and Epstein-Barr virus. A total of 150 or so TCR beta chains were listed by the study as associated with cytomegalovirus. The sequencing pipeline was judged likely to have produced a cluster of highly shared sequence variants as a technical artifact. Most TCR sequences were seen in very few donors, while some public TCRs were found in many individuals. Because counts were too low, some 17 rarely observed V segments, including chromosome 9 orphons, were excluded from the earlier analysis of several hundred of the donors.

Libraries were made using the immunoSEQ multiplex PCR assay. For the multiplex PCR, a mixture combining 60 forward primers for TCR Vbeta segments and 13 reverse primers for TCR Jbeta segments was used. Amplification of the CDR3 region of rearranged TCR beta genes was performed with a multiplex PCR assay on genomic DNA. The Illumina HiSeq System was used to sequence the amplified TCR beta libraries as 87-base-pair reads. In the authors' own workflow: A later analysis tallied tens of millions of unique TCR beta chains across the 640 or so repertoires, and about 10 million of those chains were shared by two or more donors. Raw reads were error-corrected and collapsed into unique sequences with a nearest-neighbor algorithm that merged closely related sequences to remove PCR and sequencing errors. To assign V, D and J gene segments, CDR3 sequences were aligned to IMGT reference sequences. For a sequence to be retained, a match of at least six nucleotides to both a V gene segment and a J gene segment was required. Rearrangements were called productive when the CDR3 lacked stop codons and stayed in frame with V and J; all others were non-productive. Following IMGT convention, CDR3 was defined as the stretch from the second conserved V-encoded cysteine to the conserved J-encoded phenylalanine. The earlier analysis of approximately 590 of the donors excluded any sequence lacking an unambiguous match to a single V gene segment. In an earlier analysis of a few hundred of the donors, V segments were called functional above 56.7% productive rearrangements and were called segregating when the between-donor standard deviation exceeded 5%. A statistical classification framework was built for diagnosing cytomegalovirus status from the catalog of TCR beta chain sequences. In a later analysis, V and J genes were assigned by comparing TCR nucleotide sequences against IMGT/GENE-DB human TR gene sequences. A later analysis assigned CDR3 sequences and most-parsimonious VDJ recombination scenarios with the TCRdist pipeline. In a later analysis, each TCR beta chain was defined by its CDR3 amino acid sequence together with its V-gene family, and reads lacking a unique V-gene family were excluded. To address suspected cross-contamination and a sequencing artifact, a later analysis removed roughly 580 highly shared, low-generation-probability nucleotide sequences. In a later analysis, a clonal expansion index for each public chain was calculated from normalized within-repertoire ranks of inferred template counts. Generation probabilities in a later analysis came from a VDJ recombination model fitted to out-of-frame rearrangements, and those results were checked against IGoR. In a later analysis, TCR-TCR, TCR-HLA and TCR-CMV co-occurrence was scored with hypergeometric tests, and a repertoire-size bias correction was applied to TCR pairs. A later analysis estimated false discovery rates by permuting HLA or CMV assignments 20 times. In a later analysis, co-occurring TCRs were grouped using DBSCAN, and TCRdist sequence similarity was added for clustering within HLA-allele-positive subsets. Repertoires with fewer than 30,000 or more than 120,000 public chains, plus five repertoires with anomalous nucleotide sharing, were excluded from co-occurrence clustering. This immuneACCESS table, as held by TCRdb, lists in-frame sequences with V and J called but not all clones. Of the missing ones, under half trace to an unresolved V gene in checked studies; the others have no known cause. V and J calls and clone size come straight from that table; D and trimming were deduced from the DNA. This sample's listing comprises about 200,000 clones. The top ten constitute 0.95% to 1.3% of the sample.

The chain is encoded by TRBV19 joined to TRBJ1-1, with no confidently assigned D gene. Specimen: PBMCs. The receptor was isolated from a girl between 2 and 10 years old in good health and CMV-seropositive. The base sequence is TGTGCCAGTAGTCCCACCGGCGGCACTGAAGCTTTCTTT. This encodes CASSPTGGTEAFF.